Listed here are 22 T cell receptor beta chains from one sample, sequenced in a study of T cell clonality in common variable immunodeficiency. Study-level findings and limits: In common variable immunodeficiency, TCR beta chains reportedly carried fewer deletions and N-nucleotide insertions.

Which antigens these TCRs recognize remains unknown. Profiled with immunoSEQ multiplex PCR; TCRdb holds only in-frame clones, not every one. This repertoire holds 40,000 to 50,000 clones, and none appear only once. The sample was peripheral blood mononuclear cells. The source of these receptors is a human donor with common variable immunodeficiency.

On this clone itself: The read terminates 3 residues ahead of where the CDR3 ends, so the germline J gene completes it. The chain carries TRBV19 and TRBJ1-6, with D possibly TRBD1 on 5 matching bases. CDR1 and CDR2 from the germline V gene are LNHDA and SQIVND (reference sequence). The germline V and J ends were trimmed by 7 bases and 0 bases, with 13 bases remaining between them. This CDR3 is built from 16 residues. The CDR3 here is CASNLGGDSYNSPLHF. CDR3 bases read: TGTGCCAGTAACCTGGGGGGGGACTCCTATAATTCACCC. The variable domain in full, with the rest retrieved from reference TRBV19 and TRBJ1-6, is DGGITQSPKYLFRKEGQNVTLSCEQNLNHDAMYWYRQDPGQGLRLIYYSQIVNDFQKGDIAEGYSVSREKKESFPLTVTSAQKNPTAFYLCASNLGGDSYNSPLHFGNGTRLTVT.

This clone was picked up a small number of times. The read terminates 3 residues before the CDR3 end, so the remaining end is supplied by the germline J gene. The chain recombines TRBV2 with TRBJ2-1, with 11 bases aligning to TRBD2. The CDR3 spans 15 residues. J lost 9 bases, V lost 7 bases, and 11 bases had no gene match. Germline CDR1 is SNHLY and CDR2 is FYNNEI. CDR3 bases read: TGTGCCAGCACAGCGATTAGCGGGGGGGCTCGTGAG. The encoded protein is CASTAISGGARE. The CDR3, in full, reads CASTAISGGAREQFF. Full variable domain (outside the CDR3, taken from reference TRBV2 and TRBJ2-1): EPEVTQTPSHQVTQMGQEVILRCVPISNHLYFYWYRQILGQKVEFLVSFYNNEISEKSEIFDDQFSVERPDGSNFTLKIRSTKLEDSAMYFCASTAISGGAREQFFGPGTRLTVL.

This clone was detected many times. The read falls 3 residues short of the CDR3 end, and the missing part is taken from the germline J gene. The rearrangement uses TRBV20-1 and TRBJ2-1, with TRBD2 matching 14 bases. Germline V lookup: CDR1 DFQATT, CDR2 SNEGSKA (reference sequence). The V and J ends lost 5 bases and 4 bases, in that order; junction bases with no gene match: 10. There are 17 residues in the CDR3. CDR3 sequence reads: CSAQSPGLAGDYNEQFF. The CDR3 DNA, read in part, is TGCAGTGCTCAGTCACCGGGACTAGCGGGGGATTACAATGAG.

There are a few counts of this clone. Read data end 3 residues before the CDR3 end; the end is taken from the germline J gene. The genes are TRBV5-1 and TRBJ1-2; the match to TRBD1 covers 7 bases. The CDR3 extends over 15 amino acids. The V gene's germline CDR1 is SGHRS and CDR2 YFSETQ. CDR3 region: CASSLDTGDLRGYTF. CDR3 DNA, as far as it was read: TGCGCCAGCAGCCTAGATACAGGGGACCTTCGGGGC.

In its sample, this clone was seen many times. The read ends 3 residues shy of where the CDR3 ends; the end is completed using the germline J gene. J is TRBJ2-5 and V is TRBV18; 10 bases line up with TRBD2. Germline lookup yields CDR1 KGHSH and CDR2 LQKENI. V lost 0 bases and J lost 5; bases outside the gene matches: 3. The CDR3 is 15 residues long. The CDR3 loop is CASSPPAGGMETQYF. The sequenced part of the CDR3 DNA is TGTGCCAGCTCACCACCAGCGGGAGGGATGGAGACC. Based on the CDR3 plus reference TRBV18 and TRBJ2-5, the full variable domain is NAGVMQNPRHLVRRRGQEARLRCSPMKGHSHVYWYRQLPEEGLKFMVYLQKENIIDESGMPKERFSAEFPKEGPSILRIQQVVRGDSAAYFCASSPPAGGMETQYFGPGTRLLVL.

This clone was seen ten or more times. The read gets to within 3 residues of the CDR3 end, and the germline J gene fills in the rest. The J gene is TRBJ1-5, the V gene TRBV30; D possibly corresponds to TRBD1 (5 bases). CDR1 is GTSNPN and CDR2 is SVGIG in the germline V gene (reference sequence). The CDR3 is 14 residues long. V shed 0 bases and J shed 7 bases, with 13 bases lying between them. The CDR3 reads CAWSVPGARQPQHF. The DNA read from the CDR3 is TGTGCCTGGAGTGTACCTGGGGCAAGGCAGCCC.

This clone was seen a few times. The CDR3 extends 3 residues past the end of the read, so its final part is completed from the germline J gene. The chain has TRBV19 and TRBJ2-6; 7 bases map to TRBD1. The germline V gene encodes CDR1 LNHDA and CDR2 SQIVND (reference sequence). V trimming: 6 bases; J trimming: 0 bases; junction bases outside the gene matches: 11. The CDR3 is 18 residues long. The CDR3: CASRQIGQVSSGANVLTF. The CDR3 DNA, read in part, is TGTGCCAGTAGACAAATCGGACAGGTTTCCTCTGGGGCCAACGTC.

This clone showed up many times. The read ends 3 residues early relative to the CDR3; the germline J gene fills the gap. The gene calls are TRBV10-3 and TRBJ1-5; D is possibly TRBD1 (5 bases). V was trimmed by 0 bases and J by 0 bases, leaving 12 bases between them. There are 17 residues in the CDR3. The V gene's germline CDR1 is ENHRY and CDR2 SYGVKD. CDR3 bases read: TGTGCCATCAGTGAGTCGACGGGACTCATTAGCAATCAGCCC. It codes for CAISESTGLISNQP. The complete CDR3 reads CAISESTGLISNQPQHF.

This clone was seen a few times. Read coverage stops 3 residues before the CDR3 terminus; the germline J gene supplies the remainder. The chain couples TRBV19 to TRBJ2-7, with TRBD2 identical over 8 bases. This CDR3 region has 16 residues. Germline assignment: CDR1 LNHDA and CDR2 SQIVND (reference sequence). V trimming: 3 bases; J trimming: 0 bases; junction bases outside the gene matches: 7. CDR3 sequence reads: CASSIAGGDFSYEQYF. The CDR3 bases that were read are TGTGCCAGTAGTATTGCCGGGGGGGATTTCTCCTACGAG.

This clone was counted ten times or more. Partial CDR3 DNA: TGTGCCTGGAGTTGGACAGGGGCCATCCAAGGCGGGGAG. Protein: CAWSWTGAIQGGE. The full CDR3 protein reads CAWSWTGAIQGGELFF. This chain links TRBV30 with TRBJ2-2; TRBD1 aligns across 9 bases. The read halts 3 residues ahead of the CDR3 end, with the missing end drawn from the germline J gene. The J segment lost 7 bases and the V segment lost 2 bases, leaving 11 bases of the junction unmatched. The CDR3 sequence is 16 residues long. CDR1 and CDR2 (germline): GTSNPN, SVGIG (reference sequence).

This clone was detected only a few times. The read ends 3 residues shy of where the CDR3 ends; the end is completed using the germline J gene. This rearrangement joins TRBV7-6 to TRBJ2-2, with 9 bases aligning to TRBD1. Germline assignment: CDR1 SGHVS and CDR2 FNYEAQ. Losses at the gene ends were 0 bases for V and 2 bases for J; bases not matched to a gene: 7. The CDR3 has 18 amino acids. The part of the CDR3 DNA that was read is TGTGCCAGCAGCTTAGCGCTTTTGGGACAGGGTAACACCGGGGAG. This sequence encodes CASSLALLGQGNTGE. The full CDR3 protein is CASSLALLGQGNTGELFF.

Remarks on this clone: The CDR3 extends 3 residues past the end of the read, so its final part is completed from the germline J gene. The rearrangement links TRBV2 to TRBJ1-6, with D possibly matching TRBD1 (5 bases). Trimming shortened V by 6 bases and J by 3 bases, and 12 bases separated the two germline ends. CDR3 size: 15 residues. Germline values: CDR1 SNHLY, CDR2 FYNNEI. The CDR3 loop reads CASRSGRGYNSPLHF. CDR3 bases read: TGTGCCAGCAGGTCCGGGAGGGGCTATAATTCACCC. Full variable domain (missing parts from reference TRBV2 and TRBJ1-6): EPEVTQTPSHQVTQMGQEVILRCVPISNHLYFYWYRQILGQKVEFLVSFYNNEISEKSEIFDDQFSVERPDGSNFTLKIRSTKLEDSAMYFCASRSGRGYNSPLHFGNGTRLTVT.

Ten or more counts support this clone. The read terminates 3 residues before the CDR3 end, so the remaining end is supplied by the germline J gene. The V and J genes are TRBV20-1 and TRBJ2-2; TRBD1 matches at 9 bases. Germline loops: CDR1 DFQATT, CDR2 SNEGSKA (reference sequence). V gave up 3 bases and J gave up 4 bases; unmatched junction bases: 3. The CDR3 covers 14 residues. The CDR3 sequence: CSARTGGSTGELFF. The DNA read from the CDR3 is TGCAGTGCTAGGACAGGGGGTAGCACCGGGGAG.

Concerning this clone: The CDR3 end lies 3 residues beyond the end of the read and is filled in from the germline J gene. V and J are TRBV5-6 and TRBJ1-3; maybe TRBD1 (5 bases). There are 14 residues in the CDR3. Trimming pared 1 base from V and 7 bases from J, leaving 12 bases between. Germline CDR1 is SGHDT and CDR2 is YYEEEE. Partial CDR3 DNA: TGTGCCAGCAGCTTGTACCCCCCAGGGAACACC. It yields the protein CASSLYPPGNT. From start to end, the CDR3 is CASSLYPPGNTIYF.

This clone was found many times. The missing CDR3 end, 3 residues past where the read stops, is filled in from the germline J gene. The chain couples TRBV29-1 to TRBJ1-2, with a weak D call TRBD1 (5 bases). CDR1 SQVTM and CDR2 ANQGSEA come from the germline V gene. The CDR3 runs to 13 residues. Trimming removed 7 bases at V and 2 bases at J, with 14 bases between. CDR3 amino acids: CSARSGLNYGYTF. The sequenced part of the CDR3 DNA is TGCAGCGCAAGATCAGGGTTGAACTATGGC.

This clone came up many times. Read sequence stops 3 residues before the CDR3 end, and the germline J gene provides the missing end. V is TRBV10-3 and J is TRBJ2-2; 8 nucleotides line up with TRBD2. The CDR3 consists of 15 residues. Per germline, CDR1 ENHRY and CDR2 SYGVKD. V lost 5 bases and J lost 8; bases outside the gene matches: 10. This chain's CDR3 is CAISPGGGRFGELFF. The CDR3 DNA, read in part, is TGTGCCATCAGTCCGGGCGGGGGGCGCTTTGGGGAG.

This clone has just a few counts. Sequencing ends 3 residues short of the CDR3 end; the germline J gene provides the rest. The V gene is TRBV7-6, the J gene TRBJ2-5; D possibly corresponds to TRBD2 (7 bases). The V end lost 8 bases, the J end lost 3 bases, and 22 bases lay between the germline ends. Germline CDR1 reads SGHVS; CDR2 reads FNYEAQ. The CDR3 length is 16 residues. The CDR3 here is CASCATAGAIKETQYF. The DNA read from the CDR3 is TGTGCCAGCTGCGCGACGGCGGGGGCCATAAAAGAGACC.

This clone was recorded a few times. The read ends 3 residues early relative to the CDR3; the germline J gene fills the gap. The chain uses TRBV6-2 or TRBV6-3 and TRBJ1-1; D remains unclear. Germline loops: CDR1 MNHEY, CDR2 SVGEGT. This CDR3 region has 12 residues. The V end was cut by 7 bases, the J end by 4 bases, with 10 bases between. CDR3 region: CASTPGSTEAFF. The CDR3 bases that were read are TGTGCCAGCACCCCGGGGAGCACTGAA.

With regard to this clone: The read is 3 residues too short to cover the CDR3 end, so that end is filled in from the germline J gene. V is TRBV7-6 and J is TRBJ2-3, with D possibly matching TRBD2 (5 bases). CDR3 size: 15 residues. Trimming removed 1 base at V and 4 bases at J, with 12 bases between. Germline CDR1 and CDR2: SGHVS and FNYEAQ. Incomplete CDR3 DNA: TGTGCCAGCAGCTTAGAAGGGCTGGACTCAGATACG. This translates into CASSLEGLDSDT. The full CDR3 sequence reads CASSLEGLDSDTQYF.

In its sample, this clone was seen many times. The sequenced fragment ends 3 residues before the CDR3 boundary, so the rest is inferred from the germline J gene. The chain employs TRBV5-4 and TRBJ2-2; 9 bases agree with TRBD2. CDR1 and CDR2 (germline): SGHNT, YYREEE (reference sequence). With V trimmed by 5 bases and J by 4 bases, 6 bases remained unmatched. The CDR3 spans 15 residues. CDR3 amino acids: CASRPSGIGTGELFF. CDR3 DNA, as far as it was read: TGTGCCAGCAGGCCTAGCGGGATCGGCACCGGGGAG.

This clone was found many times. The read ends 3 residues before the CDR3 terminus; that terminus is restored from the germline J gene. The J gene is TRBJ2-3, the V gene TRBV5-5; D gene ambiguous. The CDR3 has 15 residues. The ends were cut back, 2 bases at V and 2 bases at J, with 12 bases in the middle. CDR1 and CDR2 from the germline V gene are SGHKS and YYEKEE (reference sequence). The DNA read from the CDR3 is TGTGCCAGCAGCTTCAGTCAACAACCCACAGATACG. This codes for CASSFSQQPTDT. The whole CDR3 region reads CASSFSQQPTDTQYF.

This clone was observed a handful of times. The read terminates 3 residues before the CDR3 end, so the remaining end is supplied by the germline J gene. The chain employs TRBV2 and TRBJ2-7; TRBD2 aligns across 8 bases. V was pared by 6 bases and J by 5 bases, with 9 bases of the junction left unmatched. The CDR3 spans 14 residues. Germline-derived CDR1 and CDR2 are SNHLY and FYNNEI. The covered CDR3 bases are TGTGCCAGCAGGGCGGGAATAGCGGGACACGAG. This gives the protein CASRAGIAGHE. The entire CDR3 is CASRAGIAGHEQYF.